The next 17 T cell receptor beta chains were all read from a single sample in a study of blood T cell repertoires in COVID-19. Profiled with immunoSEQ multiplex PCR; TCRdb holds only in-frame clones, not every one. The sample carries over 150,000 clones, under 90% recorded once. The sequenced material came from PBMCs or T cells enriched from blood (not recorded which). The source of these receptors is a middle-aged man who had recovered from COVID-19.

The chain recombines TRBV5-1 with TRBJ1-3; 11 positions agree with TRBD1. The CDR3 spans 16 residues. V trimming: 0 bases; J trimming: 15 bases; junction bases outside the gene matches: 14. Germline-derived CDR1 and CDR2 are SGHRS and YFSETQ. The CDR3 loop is CASSLGTGGFSEREYF. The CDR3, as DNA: TGCGCCAGCAGCTTGGGGACAGGGGGCTTCTCCGAAAGGGAATATTTT.

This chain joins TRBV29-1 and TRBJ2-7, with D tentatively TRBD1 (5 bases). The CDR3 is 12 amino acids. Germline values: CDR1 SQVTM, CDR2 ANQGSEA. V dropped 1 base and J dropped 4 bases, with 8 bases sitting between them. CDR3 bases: TGCAGCGTTGAAGGATCAGGGTACGAGCAGTACTTC. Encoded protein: CSVEGSGYEQYF.

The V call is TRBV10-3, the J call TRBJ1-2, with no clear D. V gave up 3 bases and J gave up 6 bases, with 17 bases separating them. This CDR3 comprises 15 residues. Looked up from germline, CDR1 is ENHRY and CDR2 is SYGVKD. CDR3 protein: CAISELDPGRDGYTF. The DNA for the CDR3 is TGTGCCATCAGTGAATTAGATCCTGGGCGCGATGGCTACACCTTC.

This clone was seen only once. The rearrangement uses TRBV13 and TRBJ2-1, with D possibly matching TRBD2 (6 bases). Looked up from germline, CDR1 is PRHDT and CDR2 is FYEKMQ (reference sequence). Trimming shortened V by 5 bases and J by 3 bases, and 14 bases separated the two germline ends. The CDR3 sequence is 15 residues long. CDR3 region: CASSPRGNGYNEQFF. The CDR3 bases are TGTGCCAGCAGCCCCCGGGGGAACGGCTACAATGAGCAGTTCTTC.

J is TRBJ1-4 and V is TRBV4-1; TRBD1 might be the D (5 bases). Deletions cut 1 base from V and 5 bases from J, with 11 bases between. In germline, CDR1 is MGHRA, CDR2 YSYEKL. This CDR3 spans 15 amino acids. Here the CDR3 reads CASSQAGPVNEKLFF. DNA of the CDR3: TGCGCCAGCAGCCAAGCAGGGCCCGTAAATGAAAAACTGTTTTTT.

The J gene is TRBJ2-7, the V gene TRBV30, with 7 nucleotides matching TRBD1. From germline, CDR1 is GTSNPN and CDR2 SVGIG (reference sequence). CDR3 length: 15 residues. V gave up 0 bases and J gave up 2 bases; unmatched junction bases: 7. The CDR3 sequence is CAWSVQGGATYEQYF. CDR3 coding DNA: TGTGCCTGGAGTGTACAAGGGGGCGCCACCTACGAGCAGTACTTC.

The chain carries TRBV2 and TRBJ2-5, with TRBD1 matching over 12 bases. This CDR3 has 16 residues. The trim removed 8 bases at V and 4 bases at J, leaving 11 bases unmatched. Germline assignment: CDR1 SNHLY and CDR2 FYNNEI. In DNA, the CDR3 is TGTGCCAGCTACAATGACGGGACAGGGGGCAGAGAGACCCAGTACTTC. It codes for CASYNDGTGGRETQYF.

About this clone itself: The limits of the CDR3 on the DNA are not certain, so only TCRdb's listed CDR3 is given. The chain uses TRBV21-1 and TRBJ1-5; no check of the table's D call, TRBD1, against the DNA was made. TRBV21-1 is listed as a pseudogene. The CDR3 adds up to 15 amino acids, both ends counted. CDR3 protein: CASRAFAGGNQPQHF.

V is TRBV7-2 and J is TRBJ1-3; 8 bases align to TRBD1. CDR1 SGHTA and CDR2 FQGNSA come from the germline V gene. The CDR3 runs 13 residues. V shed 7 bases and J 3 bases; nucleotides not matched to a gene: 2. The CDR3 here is CASTRGLGNTIYF. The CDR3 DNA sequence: TGTGCCAGCACCAGGGGGCTTGGAAACACCATATATTTT. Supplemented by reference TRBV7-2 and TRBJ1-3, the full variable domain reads GAGVSQSPSNKVTEKGKDVELRCDPISGHTALYWYRQSLGQGLEFLIYFQGNSAPDKSGLPSDRFSAERTGGSVSTLTIQRTQQEDSAVYLCASTRGLGNTIYFGEGSWLTVV.

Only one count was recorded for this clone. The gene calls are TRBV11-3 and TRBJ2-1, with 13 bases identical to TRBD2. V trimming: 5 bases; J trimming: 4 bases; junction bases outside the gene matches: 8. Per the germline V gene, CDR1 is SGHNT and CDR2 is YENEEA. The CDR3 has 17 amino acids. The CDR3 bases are TGTGCCAGCAGCCCCAAGGGACTAGCGGGGAATTACAATGAGCAGTTCTTC. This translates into CASSPKGLAGNYNEQFF. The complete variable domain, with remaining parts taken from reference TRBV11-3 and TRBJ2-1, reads EAGVVQSPRYKIIEKKQPVAFWCNPISGHNTLYWYLQNLGQGPELLIRYENEEAVDDSQLPKDRFSAERLKGVDSTLKIQPAELGDSAVYLCASSPKGLAGNYNEQFFGPGTRLTVL.

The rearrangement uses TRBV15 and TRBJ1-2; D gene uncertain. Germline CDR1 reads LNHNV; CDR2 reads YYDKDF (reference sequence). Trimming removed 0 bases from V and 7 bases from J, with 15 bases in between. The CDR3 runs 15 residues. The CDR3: CATSRDTRGARGYTF. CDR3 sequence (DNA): TGTGCCACCAGCAGAGATACAAGAGGCGCCCGTGGCTACACCTTC.

The CDR3 DNA follows: TGTGCCAGCAGCCCCGGAGGCAACGAGCAGTACTTC. Protein sequence: CASSPGGNEQYF. This chain uses TRBV11-2 with TRBJ2-7; a weak D match, TRBD2 (5 bases). Germline values: CDR1 SGHAT, CDR2 FQNNGV. Trimming stripped 5 bases from V and 5 bases from J, with 10 bases between. The CDR3 extends over 12 amino acids.

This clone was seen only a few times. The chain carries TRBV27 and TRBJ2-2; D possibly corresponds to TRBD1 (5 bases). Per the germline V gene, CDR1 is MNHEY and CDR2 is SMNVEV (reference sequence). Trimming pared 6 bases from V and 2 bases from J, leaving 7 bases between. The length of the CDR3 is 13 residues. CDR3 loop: CASRQGNTGELFF. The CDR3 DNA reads TGTGCCAGCAGGCAGGGCAACACCGGGGAGCTGTTTTTT.

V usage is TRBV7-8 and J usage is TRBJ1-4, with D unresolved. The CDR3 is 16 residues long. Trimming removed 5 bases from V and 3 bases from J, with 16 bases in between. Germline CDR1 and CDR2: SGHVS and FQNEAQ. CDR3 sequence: CASSRGLGSANEKLFF. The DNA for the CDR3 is TGTGCCAGCAGCCGTGGGCTTGGTTCGGCTAATGAAAAACTGTTTTTT. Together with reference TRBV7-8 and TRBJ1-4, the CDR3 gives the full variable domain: GAGVSQSPRYKVAKRGQDVALRCDPISGHVSLFWYQQALGQGPEFLTYFQNEAQLDKSGLPSDRFFAERPEGSVSTLKIQRTQQEDSAVYLCASSRGLGSANEKLFFGSGTQLSVL.

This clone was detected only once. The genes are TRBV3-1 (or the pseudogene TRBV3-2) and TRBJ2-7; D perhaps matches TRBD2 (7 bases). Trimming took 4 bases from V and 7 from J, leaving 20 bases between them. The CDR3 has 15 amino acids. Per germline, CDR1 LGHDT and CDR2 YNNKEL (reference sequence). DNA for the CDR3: TGTGCCAGCAGCCTTCTCGACACGGGGGGCGGGGAGCAGTACTTC. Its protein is CASSLLDTGGGEQYF.

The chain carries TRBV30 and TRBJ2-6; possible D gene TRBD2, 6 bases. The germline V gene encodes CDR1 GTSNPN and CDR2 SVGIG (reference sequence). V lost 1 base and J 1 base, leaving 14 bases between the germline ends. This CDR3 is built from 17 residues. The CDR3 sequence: CAWSAGTSLSGANVLTF. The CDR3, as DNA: TGTGCCTGGAGTGCCGGGACTTCATTATCTGGGGCCAACGTCCTGACTTTC.

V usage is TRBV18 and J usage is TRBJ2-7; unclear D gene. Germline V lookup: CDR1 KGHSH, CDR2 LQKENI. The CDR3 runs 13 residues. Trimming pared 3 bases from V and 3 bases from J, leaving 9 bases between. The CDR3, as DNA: TGTGCCAGCTCACCTGCCACGAGCTACGAGCAGTACTTC. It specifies CASSPATSYEQYF.